These T cell receptor beta chains were read from a single sample in a study of blood T cell repertoires in COVID-19. Sequenced by immunoSEQ multiplex PCR; TCRdb stores in-frame clones only, minus some. The table lists about 130,000 clones, around 83% of them singletons. The sample was PBMCs or T cells enriched from blood (not recorded which). These receptors all stem from a man aged 30-40 years who had recovered from COVID-19. CDR3s include the opening cysteine and the closing phenylalanine or tryptophan. D genes are given only for firm matches. Not all rows give a size; the values are once, few, many and, for expanded clones, a class.

TRBV6-5	13	TRBJ1-2	NA	TRBD1	TGTGCCAGCAGTTACTCGGGACAGGGTGGCTACACCTTC	CASSYSGQGGYTF
TRBV7-2	15	TRBJ1-1	few	NA	TGTGCCAGCAGCCCTGGATCAGGGCTGAACACTGAAGCTTTCTTT	CASSPGSGLNTEAFF
TRBV29-1	11	TRBJ2-2	few	NA	TGCAGCGCCCAAGCCCCCGGGGAGCTGTTTTTT	CSAQAPGELFF
TRBV4-1	16	TRBJ2-1	NA	NA	TGCGCCAGCAGCCAGAGCTGGGGGCTCAGCTACAATGAGCAGTTCTTC	CASSQSWGLSYNEQFF
TRBV7-2	15	TRBJ2-1	NA	NA	TGTGCCAGCAGCCCACAGGACAGCAACTACAATGAGCAGTTCTTC	CASSPQDSNYNEQFF
TRBV6-5	13	TRBJ1-6	NA	NA	TGTGCCGCGTCCGACAGGAATAATTCACCCCTCCACTTT	CAASDRNNSPLHF
TRBV3-1/TRBV3-2	16	TRBJ2-3	NA	TRBD2	TGTGCCAGCAGCCAAGGAGGAGCGGGGGGCGCAGATACGCAGTATTTT	CASSQGGAGGADTQYF
TRBV24-1	15	TRBJ2-3	NA	NA	TGTGCCACCAGTGATCCAAGCGTTATCCCAGATACGCAGTATTTT	CATSDPSVIPDTQYF
TRBV19	14	TRBJ2-5	NA	TRBD1	TGTGCCAGTAGTGCCGGGACAGAGCAAGAGACCCAGTACTTC	CASSAGTEQETQYF
TRBV7-2	15	TRBJ2-1	few	TRBD1	TGTGCCAGCAGCCTCGGGGACAGAGCCTACAATGAGCAGTTCTTC	CASSLGDRAYNEQFF
TRBV19	15	TRBJ1-5	NA	NA	TGTGCCAGTAGTAGTACAGGGATTAGGGGACAGCCCCAGCATTTT	CASSSTGIRGQPQHF
TRBV2	12	TRBJ1-3	NA	TRBD1	TGTGCCAGCGACAGGGACGGAAACACCATATATTTT	CASDRDGNTIYF
TRBV29-1	17	TRBJ1-2	NA	TRBD1	TGCAGCGTTGTTTTTGGGACAGGGCTCTCGGCTGAGTATGGCTACACCTTC	CSVVFGTGLSAEYGYTF
TRBV9	14	TRBJ2-3	few	NA	TGTGCCAGCAACAAAGGGACAAGCACAGATACGCAGTATTTT	CASNKGTSTDTQYF
TRBV7-9	16	TRBJ2-1	NA	TRBD2	TGTGCCAGCAGCTTAGGACTAGCGGGGGGGCCAGATGAGCAGTTCTTC	CASSLGLAGGPDEQFF
TRBV2	13	TRBJ1-2	NA	TRBD1	TGTGCCAGCAGTAAAACAGGGGGAGATGGCTACACCTTC	CASSKTGGDGYTF
TRBV11-3	13	TRBJ2-2	NA	NA	TGTGCCAGCAGCCCCGGAGACACCGGGGAGCTGTTTTTT	CASSPGDTGELFF
TRBV12-5	16	TRBJ2-1	once	NA	TGTGCTAGTGGTTTGTCGATATTCAGCTCCTACAATGAGCAGTTCTTC	CASGLSIFSSYNEQFF
TRBV6-5	13	TRBJ1-2	few	NA	TGTGCCAGCAGTTGGACAGAGAACTATGGCTACACCTTC	CASSWTENYGYTF
TRBV3-1/TRBV3-2	12	TRBJ1-2	NA	TRBD1	TGTGCCAGCAGCCTCGACAGGGCCGGCTACACCTTC	CASSLDRAGYTF
TRBV7-9	14	TRBJ1-1	NA	NA	TGTGCCAGCAGCCCACAATCGGTGACTCCGAAAGCTTTCTTT	CASSPQSVTPKAFF
TRBV2	14	TRBJ1-1	once	NA	TGTGCCAGCAGTGAATTCGGGGTTGGTACTGAAGCTTTCTTT	CASSEFGVGTEAFF
TRBV18	14	TRBJ2-5	NA	NA	TGTGCCAGCTCACCACCGGACAGTCAAGAGACCCAGTACTTC	CASSPPDSQETQYF
TRBV6-6	14	TRBJ1-5	once	NA	TGTGCCAGCAGTCATCGGGGTCTGTATCAGCCCCAGCATTTT	CASSHRGLYQPQHF
TRBV5-1	13	TRBJ1-1	few	NA	TGCGCCAGCAGCTGGGGACAGAACACTGAAGCTTTCTTT	CASSWGQNTEAFF